The 15 T cell receptor beta chains in this list originate from one sample, sequenced in a study of T cells in Graves' hyperthyroidism and ophthalmopathy. The investigators amplified TCR beta CDR3 regions from RNA transcripts. When the TCR CDR3 underwent first-round RT-PCR, the HTBI primer set was used. TCRdb reprocessed the multiplex PCR reads via MiXCR and lists one record per CDR3 protein. The sample lists about 600,000 distinct CDR3 sequences; roughly 15% were seen once. The sequenced sample was blood. The source is a woman between 50 and 59 years old with Graves' ophthalmopathy.

This clonotype was seen ten or more times. J is TRBJ2-3 and V is TRBV27, with D maybe TRBD1 (6 bases). Trimming cost V 4 bases and J 4 bases, with 21 bases left between them. Germline CDR1 and CDR2: MNHEY and SMNVEV (reference sequence). CDR3 length: 17 residues. The CDR3 loop is CASSSFSRGELADTQYF. DNA for the CDR3: TGTGCCAGCAGTTCATTCAGCAGGGGAGAGTTGGCAGATACGCAGTATTTT.

V usage is TRBV24-1 and J usage is TRBJ1-5; a possible D gene is TRBD1 (5 bases). The length of the CDR3 is 14 residues. Deletions cut 1 base from V and 9 bases from J, with 12 bases between. In germline, CDR1 is KGHDR, CDR2 SFDVKD. The CDR3 DNA reads as TGTGCCACCAGTGATTTCGGGTCAGGGAGGCCCCAGCATTTT. Protein product: CATSDFGSGRPQHF.

The sample holds many counts of this clonotype. The chain joins TRBV20-1 to TRBJ1-5; 10 bases fit TRBD1. Germline CDR1 DFQATT, CDR2 SNEGSKA (reference sequence). This CDR3 comprises 17 residues. J gave up 7 bases and V 0 bases, and 12 bases lay outside the gene matches. The CDR3 sequence: CSARETGGLVVGQPQHF. CDR3 DNA: TGCAGTGCTAGAGAGACAGGGGGCCTGGTTGTGGGACAGCCCCAGCATTTT.

This clonotype was detected only a few times. The genes are TRBV25-1 and TRBJ2-1, with D maybe TRBD2 (6 bases). Germline assignment: CDR1 MGHDK and CDR2 SYGVNS. The CDR3 runs to 13 residues. Trimming took off 4 bases at V and 7 bases at J, with 11 bases between the two ends. The CDR3 loop is CASSVGLQNEQFF. CDR3 sequence (DNA): TGTGCCAGCAGTGTGGGACTCCAAAATGAGCAGTTCTTC.

This clonotype was seen ten or more times. The chain combines TRBV27 with TRBJ2-3; the D is unclear. Trimming took 3 bases from V and 4 from J, leaving 5 bases between them. The germline gives CDR1 MNHEY, CDR2 SMNVEV (reference sequence). The CDR3 contains 12 residues. The CDR3 DNA sequence: TGTGCCAGCAGTTTCGGAGCAGATACGCAGTATTTT. Amino acids: CASSFGADTQYF.

The V call is TRBV2, the J call TRBJ2-1; the match to TRBD1 covers 8 bases. Germline lookup yields CDR1 SNHLY and CDR2 FYNNEI. The CDR3 loop spans 15 amino acids. J gave up 1 base and V 5 bases, and 4 bases lay outside the gene matches. The CDR3 DNA sequence: TGTGCCAGCAGTAGCCGGGACAGGTCCTACAATGAGCAGTTCTTC. This translates into CASSSRDRSYNEQFF.

In this sample, this clonotype turned up many times. The rearrangement joins TRBV28 to TRBJ2-7; D remains ambiguous. The V end lost 2 bases, the J end lost 3 bases, and 17 bases lay between the germline ends. Per germline, CDR1 MDHEN and CDR2 SYDVKM. This CDR3 has 16 amino acids. The CDR3 spells CASSLGLGSAVYEQYF. The CDR3 nucleotides read TGTGCCAGCAGTTTAGGGTTGGGCTCCGCGGTCTACGAGCAGTACTTC.

This clonotype has at least ten counts. The genes are TRBV20-1 and TRBJ2-1; 8 bases are shared with TRBD2. J lost 4 bases, V lost 0 bases, and 8 bases had no gene match. Germline values: CDR1 DFQATT, CDR2 SNEGSKA (reference sequence). The CDR3 contains 16 residues. The CDR3 here is CSARDPSGREYNEQFF. The CDR3 region has the DNA TGCAGTGCTAGAGATCCCAGCGGGAGAGAATACAATGAGCAGTTCTTC.

The chain employs TRBV10-3 and TRBJ2-3; D is perhaps TRBD2 (5 bases). Germline assignment: CDR1 ENHRY and CDR2 SYGVKD. This CDR3 region has 12 residues. Trimming removed 3 bases from V and 7 bases from J, with 8 bases in between. In DNA, the CDR3 is TGTGCCATCAGTGATCCGGGGAATACGCAGTATTTT. As protein: CAISDPGNTQYF.

This clonotype appeared many times. This sequence joins TRBV27 and TRBJ1-5; D unclear. Between the trimmed V and J ends, which lost 5 bases and 1 base, there was a span of 15 bases. The CDR3 is 16 residues long. CDR1 MNHEY and CDR2 SMNVEV come from the germline V gene (reference sequence). This CDR3 is CASSDRRTRSNQPQHF. In DNA form, the CDR3 reads TGTGCCAGCAGTGACCGGAGGACCAGGAGCAATCAGCCCCAGCATTTT.

This clonotype has just a few counts. This sequence joins TRBV9 and TRBJ2-3; weak D call: TRBD1 (5 bases). Trimming left V 4 bases short and J 1 base short, with 16 bases between. In germline, CDR1 is SGDLS, CDR2 YYNGEE. This CDR3 region has 16 residues. The chain's CDR3 is CASSPPLQGGTDTQYF. The CDR3 nucleotides are TGTGCCAGCAGCCCCCCCCTCCAAGGGGGCACAGATACGCAGTATTTT.

This clonotype was seen at least ten times. The CDR3 loop is CASMREASAYNEQFF. CDR3 nucleotides: TGCGCCAGCATGCGGGAGGCTAGCGCCTACAATGAGCAGTTCTTC. The rearrangement links TRBV5-1 to TRBJ2-1; 8 positions match TRBD2. CDR3 length equals 15 residues. Trimming removed 6 bases from V and 2 bases from J; junction bases left unmatched: 7. Per the germline V gene, CDR1 is SGHRS and CDR2 is YFSETQ.

This clonotype showed up many times. The chain couples TRBV28 to TRBJ1-4, with no clear D. CDR1 MDHEN and CDR2 SYDVKM come from the germline V gene. Trimming took 3 bases from V and 8 from J, leaving 13 bases between them. This CDR3 region has 14 residues. This CDR3 is CASSLLTAKEKLFF. DNA of the CDR3: TGTGCCAGCAGTTTGTTAACAGCCAAGGAAAAACTGTTTTTT.

This clonotype was recorded at least ten times. This chain joins TRBV11-3 and TRBJ2-7, with D perhaps TRBD1 (6 bases). The germline V and J ends were trimmed by 0 bases and 1 base, with 13 bases remaining between them. This CDR3 has 16 amino acids. CDR1 is SGHNT, CDR2 YENEEA, per germline. Written as DNA, the CDR3 is TGTGCCAGCAGCTTAGAAGGGTTGGGGGCGTCCTACGAGCAGTACTTC. Translation gives CASSLEGLGASYEQYF. Drawing the rest from reference TRBV11-3 and TRBJ2-7, the complete variable domain is EAGVVQSPRYKIIEKKQPVAFWCNPISGHNTLYWYLQNLGQGPELLIRYENEEAVDDSQLPKDRFSAERLKGVDSTLKIQPAELGDSAVYLCASSLEGLGASYEQYFGPGTRLTVT.

This clonotype was found many times. This rearrangement joins TRBV20-1 to TRBJ2-5; D gene unclear. Germline V CDR1 and CDR2: DFQATT, SNEGSKA (reference sequence). The length of the CDR3 is 12 residues. V was pared by 5 bases and J by 2 bases, with 9 bases between. The CDR3 nucleotides read TGCAGTGCTTTCCGGTTTCAAGAGACCCAGTACTTC. Translation: CSAFRFQETQYF.